Each of the 31 T cell receptor beta chains below was sequenced from the same sample in a study of cytomegalovirus exposure and HLA in healthy donors. A multiplex PCR was run with 60 Vbeta primers and 13 Jbeta primers. Only in-frame clones appear in the TCRdb table, and some are missing; sequencing was by immunoSEQ multiplex PCR. The sample holds approximately 180,000 clones, over 70% seen once. The sequenced material came from PBMCs. These receptors were obtained from a male donor in good health and CMV-seronegative.

The chain employs TRBV28 and TRBJ2-7; 8 nucleotides align to TRBD2. V shed 1 base and J 4 bases; nucleotides not matched to a gene: 6. This CDR3 region has 15 residues. Germline lookup yields CDR1 MDHEN and CDR2 SYDVKM. Written as DNA, the CDR3 is TGTGCCAGCAGTTTATCGCCGGGAGGGACTTACGAGCAGTACTTC. Protein: CASSLSPGGTYEQYF.

This clone was counted between two and nine times. This chain links TRBV7-2 with TRBJ2-3, with D unresolved. The CDR3 sequence is 12 residues long. The germline gives CDR1 SGHTA, CDR2 FQGNSA. Trimming removed 5 bases from V and 0 bases from J, with 3 bases in between. CDR3 bases: TGTGCCAGCAGCCGGAGCACAGATACGCAGTATTTT. Translated: CASSRSTDTQYF.

V gene TRBV2 combines with J gene TRBJ1-4, with unresolved D. The CDR3 contains 14 residues. V lost 10 bases and J lost 11, with 23 bases in between. Germline V CDR1 and CDR2: SNHLY, FYNNEI. Here the CDR3 reads CATLSRGGVGKLFF. The CDR3 bases are TGTGCCACTCTTTCTCGGGGAGGAGTTGGGAAACTGTTTTTT. Combining the CDR3 with reference TRBV2 and TRBJ1-4 gives the whole variable domain EPEVTQTPSHQVTQMGQEVILRCVPISNHLYFYWYRQILGQKVEFLVSFYNNEISEKSEIFDDQFSVERPDGSNFTLKIRSTKLEDSAMYFCATLSRGGVGKLFFGSGTQLSVL.

This chain joins TRBV6-5 and TRBJ1-5; tentative D call: TRBD1 (6 bases). Germline V gene sequence: CDR1 MNHEY, CDR2 SVGAGI. CDR3 length: 14 residues. The V end was cut by 0 bases, the J end by 6 bases, with 9 bases between. CDR3 coding DNA: TGTGCCAGCAGTTACTCGACAGGTATTCAGCCCCAGCATTTT. Amino acids: CASSYSTGIQPQHF.

V usage is TRBV11-2 and J usage is TRBJ1-5; 8 bases agree with TRBD1. Germline CDR1 is SGHAT and CDR2 is FQNNGV. Germline trimming cut 1 base from V and 5 bases from J; bases unmatched to any gene: 4. CDR3 length: 15 residues. CDR3 protein: CASSLASGGYQPQHF. The CDR3 bases are TGTGCCAGCAGCTTAGCATCAGGGGGCTATCAGCCCCAGCATTTT.

There are a few counts of this clone. The genes are TRBV28 and TRBJ1-5; possible D gene TRBD1, 5 bases. Germline V gene data show CDR1 as MDHEN and CDR2 as SYDVKM. V lost 2 bases, J lost 7 bases, and 12 bases lay in between. The CDR3 is made up of 14 amino acids. The CDR3 region is CASSLPGGRQPQHF. Written as DNA, the CDR3 is TGTGCCAGCAGTTTACCGGGGGGACGACAGCCCCAGCATTTT.

This chain's CDR3 is CASRATDTSTDTQYF. The CDR3 coding sequence is TGTGCCAGCAGGGCTACGGACACTAGCACAGATACGCAGTATTTT. V is TRBV6-1 and J is TRBJ2-3; the D gene is possibly TRBD1 (5 bases). The CDR3 consists of 15 residues. The germline CDR1 and CDR2 sequences are MNHNS and SASEGT. V was cut by 6 bases and J by 0 bases, with 13 bases left in between.

The sample holds a few counts of this clone. The chain combines TRBV5-1 with TRBJ2-1, with 9 bases identical to TRBD2. This CDR3 has 15 residues. V trimming: 5 bases; J trimming: 0 bases; junction bases outside the gene matches: 3. Germline values: CDR1 SGHRS, CDR2 YFSETQ. The DNA for the CDR3 is TGCGCCAGCAGGGAAGCGGGAGGCTCCTACAATGAGCAGTTCTTC. It codes for CASREAGGSYNEQFF.

CDR3 coding DNA: TGTGCCAGCAGCGTCTCACCCGGGACAGGGAACACTGAAGCTTTCTTT. This codes for CASSVSPGTGNTEAFF. The J gene is TRBJ1-1, the V gene TRBV9, with TRBD1 matching over 8 bases. The CDR3 consists of 16 residues. V shed 2 bases, J shed 1 base, and the junction held 7 bases outside the gene matches. From germline, CDR1 is SGDLS and CDR2 YYNGEE.

The V and J genes are TRBV6-5 and TRBJ1-2, with 8 nucleotides matching TRBD1. Trimming took 6 bases from V and 6 from J; bases not matched to a gene: 9. This CDR3 region has 14 residues. From germline, CDR1 is MNHEY and CDR2 SVGAGI. The CDR3 sequence is CASRNDQGAHGYTF. DNA of the CDR3: TGTGCCAGCAGGAATGACCAGGGGGCGCATGGCTACACCTTC.

This chain connects TRBV28 to TRBJ1-3; D unclear. Per germline, CDR1 MDHEN and CDR2 SYDVKM. The ends were cut back, 4 bases at V and 3 bases at J, with 13 bases in the middle. The CDR3 is 15 amino acids. In nucleotides, the CDR3 is TGTGCCAGCAGTTCTCCCCAGGTTGTTGGAAACACCATATATTTT. Translation gives CASSSPQVVGNTIYF.

The chain employs TRBV29-1 and TRBJ2-1; 9 nucleotides line up with TRBD1. Germline assignment: CDR1 SQVTM and CDR2 ANQGSEA. Trimming took 5 bases from V and 3 from J; bases not matched to a gene: 2. CDR3 size: 13 residues. The CDR3 bases are TGCAGCGTTACAGGGGGCGTCTACAATGAGCAGTTCTTC. Its translation: CSVTGGVYNEQFF.

This rearrangement joins TRBV27 to TRBJ1-2; D perhaps matches TRBD1 (6 bases). CDR1 is MNHEY, CDR2 SMNVEV, per germline (reference sequence). CDR3 size: 14 residues. V was trimmed by 6 bases and J by 4 bases, leaving 15 bases between them. The CDR3 reads CASRQPGEGYGYTF. Written as DNA, the CDR3 is TGTGCCAGCAGACAACCAGGGGAAGGCTATGGCTACACCTTC.

With respect to this clone: Other DNA sequences in the sample encode the same CDR3. The chain recombines TRBV28 with TRBJ1-2; the match to TRBD1 covers 7 bases. V was pared by 6 bases and J by 2 bases, with 3 bases of the junction left unmatched. CDR3 length equals 13 residues. Germline V lookup: CDR1 MDHEN, CDR2 SYDVKM. The CDR3 sequence: CASSPGQNYGYTF. For the CDR3, the DNA is TGTGCCAGCAGCCCGGGACAGAACTATGGCTACACCTTC.

The gene calls are TRBV9 and TRBJ2-1; the match to TRBD2 covers 11 bases. Germline CDR1 SGDLS, CDR2 YYNGEE. V was pared by 3 bases and J by 4 bases, with 6 bases of the junction left unmatched. This CDR3 contains 16 residues. Here the CDR3 DNA reads TGTGCCAGCAGCGGGGGGACTAGCGGTCTATACAATGAGCAGTTCTTC. Residues: CASSGGTSGLYNEQFF.

In this sample, this clone turned up once. Written as DNA, the CDR3 is TGTGCCAGCAGCTTAGCCAGGGCTGCCTACGAGCAGTACTTC. Amino acid sequence: CASSLARAAYEQYF. The chain employs TRBV7-9 and TRBJ2-5; tentative D call: TRBD1 (5 bases). The J call is doubtful: the DNA matches TRBJ2-7 better. The germline gives CDR1 SEHNR, CDR2 FQNEAQ (reference sequence). The CDR3 covers 14 residues.

This clone showed up just a few times. The V and J genes are TRBV28 and TRBJ1-5; 8 bases are a match to TRBD1. From germline, CDR1 is MDHEN and CDR2 SYDVKM. The V and J ends lost 2 bases and 2 bases, in that order; junction bases with no gene match: 5. CDR3 size: 16 residues. CDR3 in amino acids: CASSLVDRVGNQPQHF. The CDR3 region has the DNA TGTGCCAGCAGTTTAGTGGACAGGGTAGGCAATCAGCCCCAGCATTTT.

The CDR3 DNA sequence: TGTGCCAGCAGTTCCCGGGAGGTCCGCACAGATACGCAGTATTTT. This gives the protein CASSSREVRTDTQYF. The V call is TRBV6-5, the J call TRBJ2-3; TRBD2 matches at 7 bases. The CDR3 sequence is 15 residues long. Trimming took 4 bases from V and 1 from J; bases not matched to a gene: 5. Germline assignment: CDR1 MNHEY and CDR2 SVGAGI.

The J gene is TRBJ2-5, the V gene TRBV2; D unclear. Germline V gene sequence: CDR1 SNHLY, CDR2 FYNNEI. This CDR3 contains 12 residues. The V gene lost 3 bases and the J gene lost 3 bases, with 5 bases spanning the gap. CDR3 nucleotide sequence: TGTGCCAGCAGTGATTCAGAAGAGACCCAGTACTTC. It is translated as CASSDSEETQYF.

The chain couples TRBV29-1 to TRBJ2-3; the D is unclear. V was clipped by 6 bases and J by 2 bases, with 21 bases between them. Germline V gives CDR1 SQVTM, CDR2 ANQGSEA. This CDR3 comprises 16 residues. The CDR3 sequence: CSVAPLLAANTDTQYF. DNA of the CDR3: TGCAGCGTCGCACCCCTCCTCGCGGCTAACACAGATACGCAGTATTTT.

The chain couples TRBV30 to TRBJ1-2; maybe TRBD1 (5 bases). CDR1 and CDR2 from the germline V gene are GTSNPN and SVGIG (reference sequence). V was cut by 2 bases and J by 1 base, with 8 bases left in between. The CDR3 is 13 amino acids. CDR3 coding DNA: TGTGCCTGGAGTCCACAGGATAACTATGGCTACACCTTC. Translating it yields CAWSPQDNYGYTF. Together with reference TRBV30 and TRBJ1-2, the CDR3 gives the full variable domain: SQTIHQWPATLVQPVGSPLSLECTVEGTSNPNLYWYRQAAGRGLQLLFYSVGIGQISSEVPQNLSASRPQDRQFILSSKKLLLSDSGFYLCAWSPQDNYGYTFGSGTRLTVV.

The table lists this clone with a few counts. The chain combines TRBV6-1 with TRBJ1-2; 7 nucleotides match TRBD1. V shed 5 bases and J 3 bases; nucleotides not matched to a gene: 3. This CDR3 contains 13 residues. CDR1 MNHNS and CDR2 SASEGT come from the germline V gene. CDR3 region: CASSPGTDYGYTF. The CDR3, as DNA: TGTGCCAGCAGTCCCGGGACAGACTATGGCTACACCTTC.

The chain has TRBV30 and TRBJ1-6; no clear D. V shed 2 bases and J shed 6 bases, with 26 bases lying between them. The V gene's germline CDR1 is GTSNPN and CDR2 SVGIG (reference sequence). The length of the CDR3 is 19 residues. The CDR3 DNA follows: TGTGCCTGGAGTCCAGAACCCTCCTCTCCGGGAAAGTCTAATTCACCCCTCCACTTT. The encoded protein is CAWSPEPSSPGKSNSPLHF.

Notes on this clone: The same CDR3 arises from other DNA sequences in this sample as well. The chain combines TRBV30 with TRBJ2-7, with D tentatively TRBD2 (5 bases). CDR1 and CDR2 from the germline V gene are GTSNPN and SVGIG (reference sequence). Trimming shortened V by 0 bases and J by 3 bases, and 6 bases separated the two germline ends. The CDR3 loop spans 12 amino acids. Here the CDR3 reads CAWSVRGYEQYF. The CDR3 nucleotides are TGTGCCTGGAGTGTACGGGGCTACGAGCAGTACTTC.

This clone was picked up a small number of times. The genes are TRBV29-1 and TRBJ1-1, with a possible D match to TRBD1 (6 bases). V was pared by 7 bases and J by 1 base, with 10 bases between. Germline V gene lookup returns CDR1 SQVTM and CDR2 ANQGSEA. The CDR3 covers 12 residues. The CDR3 nucleotides are TGCAGCGCGTCGACAGGGAACACTGAAGCTTTCTTT. Its protein product is CSASTGNTEAFF.

The chain has TRBV6-1 and TRBJ2-3; 9 bases map to TRBD2. The CDR3 runs to 13 residues. V shed 7 bases, J shed 5 bases, and the junction held 4 bases outside the gene matches. Germline assignment: CDR1 MNHNS and CDR2 SASEGT. Written as DNA, the CDR3 is TGTGCCAGCACCGGACTAGCGAAAGATACGCAGTATTTT. Protein product: CASTGLAKDTQYF.

In its sample, this clone was seen a few times. This rearrangement joins TRBV27 to TRBJ2-1; 8 bases map to TRBD2. Losses at the gene ends were 8 bases for V and 14 bases for J; bases not matched to a gene: 11. Per germline, CDR1 MNHEY and CDR2 SMNVEV (reference sequence). This CDR3 is 12 amino acids long. This chain's CDR3 is CASRGGDPREFF. The CDR3, as DNA: TGTGCCAGCCGGGGGGGGGATCCGAGGGAGTTCTTC.

The gene calls are TRBV6-5 and TRBJ2-1; TRBD2 is a possible D gene (6 bases). The CDR3 loop spans 12 amino acids. The V gene's germline CDR1 is MNHEY and CDR2 SVGAGI. V was shortened by 10 bases and J by 7 bases, with 14 bases between the two germline ends. In DNA, the CDR3 is TGTGCCATCTTGACTAGGCGTAATGAGCAGTTCTTC. The encoded protein is CAILTRRNEQFF.

The chain joins TRBV5-6 to TRBJ2-7, with 9 bases lining up with TRBD2. The CDR3 runs to 13 residues. The trim removed 5 bases at V and 4 bases at J, leaving 4 bases unmatched. Germline loops: CDR1 SGHDT, CDR2 YYEEEE. The CDR3 bases are TGTGCCAGCAGGGAGCTAGCGGGGTACGAGCAGTACTTC. The encoded protein is CASRELAGYEQYF.

This clone occurred once. The V and J genes are TRBV6-5 and TRBJ2-3, with 10 nucleotides matching TRBD2. Germline loops: CDR1 MNHEY, CDR2 SVGAGI. The V segment lost 5 bases and the J segment 7 bases; nucleotides outside the gene matches: 3. The CDR3 has 13 residues. The CDR3 DNA follows: TGTGCCAGCAGTACGACTAGCGGGTATACGCAGTATTTT. Encoded protein: CASSTTSGYTQYF.

The chain couples TRBV19 to TRBJ1-1; tentative D call: TRBD1 (6 bases). The germline V gene has CDR1 LNHDA and CDR2 SQIVND (reference sequence). The CDR3 loop spans 13 amino acids. Trimming removed 7 bases at V and 4 bases at J, with 13 bases between. CDR3 bases: TGTGCCAGTATCCCAGGGGCGGGCACTGAAGCTTTCTTT. Protein sequence: CASIPGAGTEAFF.